The TCR beta chain under discussion was sequenced for a study of tumor and adjacent non-tumor tissue in lung cancer. A modified ARM-PCR protocol with three rounds of nested PCR amplified TCRbeta. TCRdb re-called the multiplex PCR reads with MiXCR, one entry per CDR3 protein. The sample carries 50,000 to 70,000 distinct CDR3 sequences, around two thirds recorded once. On this clonotype: Mismatch with germline at one junction end may stem from a read error.

RNA was extracted from bulk tissue without any cell sorting. More than 3 cm separated this lung sample from the edge of the tumor. Donors were chemotherapy-naive, newly diagnosed lung cancer surgical patients in China, August–late 2014. Specimen: distant non-tumor lung tissue. The sequence was collected from a man between 70 and 80 years old with non-small cell lung cancer.

CDR3 residues: CTSSQDYSLDNAQFF. In DNA, the CDR3 is TGTACCAGCAGCCAGGACTACTCCCTTGATAATGCGCAGTTCTTC. The V and J genes are TRBV11-2 and TRBJ2-1; TRBD2 is a possible D gene (6 bases). Germline loops: CDR1 SGHAT, CDR2 FQNNGV. CDR3 length: 15 amino acids.